Below, one TCR beta chain is given with its context. This entry belongs to a study of blood T cell repertoires in COVID-19. Background on the study: Italy, Spain and the United States were the sources of the convalescent and acute COVID-19 samples.

Enrolment of Seattle patients took place during active infection, and they were followed longitudinally. This CDR3 has 14 residues. Germline-derived CDR1 and CDR2 are SGHRS and YFSETQ. V was clipped by 6 bases and J by 0 bases, with 11 bases between them. Data came from immunoSEQ multiplex PCR; TCRdb stores just in-frame clones and leaves some out. The sample includes some 200,000 clones, around nine tenths of them seen just once. The source of this sequence is a man aged 45-60 years with COVID-19, enrolled during active disease. What was sequenced was peripheral blood. The V and J genes are TRBV5-1 and TRBJ2-3, with D possibly TRBD1 on 6 matching bases. For the CDR3, the DNA is TGCGCCAGCACCGGGACAACTAGCACAGATACGCAGTATTTT. This encodes CASTGTTSTDTQYF. Full variable domain (missing parts from reference TRBV5-1 and TRBJ2-3): KAGVTQTPRYLIKTRGQQVTLSCSPISGHRSVSWYQQTPGQGLQFLFEYFSETQRNKGNFPGRFSGRQFSNSRSEMNVSTLELGDSALYLCASTGTTSTDTQYFGPGTRLTVL.